Below, one TCR beta chain is given with its context. Its antigen is undetermined. This sample is part of a study of cytomegalovirus exposure and HLA in healthy donors. Study details: Some 180 million T cells yielded fewer than 120 million unique TCR beta sequences in earlier analysis.

Findings and caveats of the study: In a later analysis, a missense DCLRE1C variant was linked to TCR beta V- and J-gene trimming.

PCR amplification relied on 60 Vbeta primers (plus 13 Jbeta primers). Data came from immunoSEQ multiplex PCR; TCRdb stores just in-frame clones and leaves some out. This table holds some 60,000 clones, about 83% found once. Germline V gene lookup returns CDR1 LNHDA and CDR2 SQIVND (reference sequence). This CDR3 is 15 amino acids long. Trimming cost V 6 bases and J 5 bases; bases outside gene matches: 10. This sequence was found in a human donor in good health. Sequencing was done on a sample of PBMCs. The rearrangement uses TRBV19 and TRBJ2-5; 9 bases line up with TRBD1. The chain's CDR3 is CASSRPGQGRETQYF. The DNA of the CDR3 is TGTGCCAGTAGCCGGCCGGGACAGGGTCGGGAGACCCAGTACTTC.